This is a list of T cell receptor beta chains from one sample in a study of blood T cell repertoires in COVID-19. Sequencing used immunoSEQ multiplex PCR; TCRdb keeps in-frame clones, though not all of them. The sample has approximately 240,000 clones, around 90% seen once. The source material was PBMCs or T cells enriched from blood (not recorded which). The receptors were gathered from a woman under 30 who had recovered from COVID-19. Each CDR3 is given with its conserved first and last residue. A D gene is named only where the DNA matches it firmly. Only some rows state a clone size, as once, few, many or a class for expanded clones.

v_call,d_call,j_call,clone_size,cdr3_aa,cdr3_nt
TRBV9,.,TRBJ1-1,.,CASSVGGTEAFF,TGTGCCAGCAGCGTAGGTGGGACAGAAGCTTTCTTT
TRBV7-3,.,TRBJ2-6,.,CASSFRGWRTGSRANVLTF,TGTGCCAGCAGCTTTCGGGGGTGGCGGACGGGAAGTCGGGCCAACGTCCTGACTTTC
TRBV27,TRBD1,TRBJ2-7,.,CASTRLVRGLSYEQYF,TGTGCCAGCACTCGTTTGGTCAGGGGGCTCTCCTACGAGCAGTACTTC
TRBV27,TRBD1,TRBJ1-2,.,CASRLAGGSDGYTF,TGTGCCAGCAGGTTGGCAGGGGGATCGGATGGCTACACCTTC
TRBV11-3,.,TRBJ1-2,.,CASSLKRNYGYTF,TGTGCCAGCAGCTTAAAGCGTAACTATGGCTACACCTTC
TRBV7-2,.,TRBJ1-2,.,CASSLGAGFYGYTF,TGTGCCAGCAGCTTAGGGGCAGGGTTTTATGGCTACACCTTC
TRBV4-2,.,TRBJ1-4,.,CASSQEGAATNEKLFF,TGTGCCAGCAGCCAAGAGGGGGCCGCAACTAATGAAAAACTGTTTTTT
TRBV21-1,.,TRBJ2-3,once,CASSKVIRGQGTADTQYF,TGTGCCAGCAGCAAAGTTATCCGGGGACAGGGGACGGCAGATACGCAGTATTTT
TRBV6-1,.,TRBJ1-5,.,CASSEGGNQPQHF,TGTGCCAGCAGTGAGGGAGGAAATCAGCCCCAGCATTTT
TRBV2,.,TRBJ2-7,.,CASEGVSVVVLSYEQYF,TGTGCCAGCGAAGGGGTTTCAGTAGTTGTCCTCTCCTACGAGCAGTACTTC
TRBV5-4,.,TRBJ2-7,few,CASSLTGAANDEQYF,TGTGCCAGCAGCTTGACGGGAGCGGCGAATGACGAGCAGTACTTC
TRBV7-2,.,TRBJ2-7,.,CASSPTGFYEQYF,TGTGCCAGCAGCCCAACCGGGTTTTACGAGCAGTACTTC
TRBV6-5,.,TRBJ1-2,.,CASSYSSALDGYTF,TGTGCCAGCAGTTACTCGTCAGCGCTTGATGGCTACACCTTC
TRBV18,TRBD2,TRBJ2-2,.,CASSSGVAGVTGELFF,TGTGCCAGCTCATCTGGAGTAGCGGGAGTCACCGGGGAGCTGTTTTTT
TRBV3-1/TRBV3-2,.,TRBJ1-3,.,CASSQDSSGNTIYF,TGTGCCAGCAGCCAAGACAGCTCTGGAAACACCATATATTTT
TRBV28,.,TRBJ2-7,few,CASSLRKTWDTVYEQYF,TGTGCCAGCAGTTTGCGGAAGACCTGGGACACGGTCTACGAGCAGTACTTC
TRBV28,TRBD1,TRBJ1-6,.,CASSVGQGFGSYNSPLHF,TGTGCCAGCAGTGTCGGACAGGGGTTTGGCTCCTATAATTCACCCCTCCACTTT
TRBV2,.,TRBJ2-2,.,CASTRSGELFF,TGTGCCAGCACCCGGTCCGGGGAGCTGTTTTTT
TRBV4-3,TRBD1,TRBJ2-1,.,CASSPTDRGGYNEQFF,TGCGCCAGCAGCCCGACAGACAGGGGAGGTTACAATGAGCAGTTCTTC
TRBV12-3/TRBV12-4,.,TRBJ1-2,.,CASLFSGFGYTF,TGTGCCAGCCTTTTTTCAGGGTTTGGCTACACCTTC
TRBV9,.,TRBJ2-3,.,CASSVVPSGQDTQYF,TGTGCCAGCAGCGTAGTCCCAAGCGGGCAGGATACGCAGTATTTT
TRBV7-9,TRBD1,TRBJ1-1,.,CASSLTTGQGGTEAFF,TGTGCCAGCAGCTTAACAACCGGACAGGGGGGCACTGAAGCTTTCTTT
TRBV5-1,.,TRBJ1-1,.,CASSSRRTNTEAFF,TGCGCCAGCAGCTCGAGGAGGACGAACACTGAAGCTTTCTTT